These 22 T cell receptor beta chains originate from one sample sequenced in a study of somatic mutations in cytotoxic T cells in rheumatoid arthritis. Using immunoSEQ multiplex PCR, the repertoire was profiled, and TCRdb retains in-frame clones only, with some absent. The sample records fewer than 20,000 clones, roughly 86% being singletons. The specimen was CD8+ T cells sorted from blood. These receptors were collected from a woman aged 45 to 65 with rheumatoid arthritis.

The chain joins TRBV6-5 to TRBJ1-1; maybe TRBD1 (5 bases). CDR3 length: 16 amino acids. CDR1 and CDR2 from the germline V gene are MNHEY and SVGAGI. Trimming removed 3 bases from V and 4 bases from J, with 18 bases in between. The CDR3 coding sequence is TGTGCCAGCAGTTATAAAAGGGACCAAGGTTCCACTGAAGCTTTCTTT. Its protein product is CASSYKRDQGSTEAFF.

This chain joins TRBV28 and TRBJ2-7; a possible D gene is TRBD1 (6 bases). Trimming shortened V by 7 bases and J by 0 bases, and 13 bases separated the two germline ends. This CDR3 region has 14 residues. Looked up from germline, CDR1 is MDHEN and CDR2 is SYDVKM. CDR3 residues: CASTLQGDSYEQYF. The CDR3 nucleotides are TGTGCCAGCACCCTACAGGGTGACTCCTACGAGCAGTACTTC. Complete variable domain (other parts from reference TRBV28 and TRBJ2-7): DVKVTQSSRYLVKRTGEKVFLECVQDMDHENMFWYRQDPGLGLRLIYFSYDVKMKEKGDIPEGYSVSREKKERFSLILESASTNQTSMYLCASTLQGDSYEQYFGPGTRLTVT.

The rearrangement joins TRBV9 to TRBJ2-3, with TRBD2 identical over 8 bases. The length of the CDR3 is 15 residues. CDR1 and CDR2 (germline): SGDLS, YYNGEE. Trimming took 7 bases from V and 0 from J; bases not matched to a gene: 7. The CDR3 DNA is TGTGCCAGCCGTACGGGAGGGGCAAGCACAGATACGCAGTATTTT. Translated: CASRTGGASTDTQYF.

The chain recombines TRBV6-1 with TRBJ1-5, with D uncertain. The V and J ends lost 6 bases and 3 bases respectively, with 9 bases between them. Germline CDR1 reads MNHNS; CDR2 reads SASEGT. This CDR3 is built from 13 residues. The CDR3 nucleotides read TGTGCCAGCAGGATGGCACTCAATCAGCCCCAGCATTTT. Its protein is CASRMALNQPQHF.

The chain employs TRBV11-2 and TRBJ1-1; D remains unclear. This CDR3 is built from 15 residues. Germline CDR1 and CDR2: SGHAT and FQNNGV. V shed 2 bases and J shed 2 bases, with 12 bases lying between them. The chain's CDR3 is CASSLSPGGNTEAFF. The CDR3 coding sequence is TGTGCCAGCAGCTTATCCCCGGGAGGTAACACTGAAGCTTTCTTT.

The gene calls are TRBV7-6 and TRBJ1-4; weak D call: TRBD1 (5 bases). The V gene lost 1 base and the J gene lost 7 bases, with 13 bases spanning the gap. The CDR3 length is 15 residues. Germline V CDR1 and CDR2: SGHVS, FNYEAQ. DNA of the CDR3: TGTGCCAGCAGCTTAGGGCTCAGGGAGGTTGAAAAACTGTTTTTT. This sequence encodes CASSLGLREVEKLFF.

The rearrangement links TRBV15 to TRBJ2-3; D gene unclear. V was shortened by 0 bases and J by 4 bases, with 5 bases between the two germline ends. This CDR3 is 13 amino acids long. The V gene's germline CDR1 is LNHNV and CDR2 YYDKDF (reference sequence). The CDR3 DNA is TGTGCCACCAGCAGAGATCCCCCAGATACGCAGTATTTT. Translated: CATSRDPPDTQYF.

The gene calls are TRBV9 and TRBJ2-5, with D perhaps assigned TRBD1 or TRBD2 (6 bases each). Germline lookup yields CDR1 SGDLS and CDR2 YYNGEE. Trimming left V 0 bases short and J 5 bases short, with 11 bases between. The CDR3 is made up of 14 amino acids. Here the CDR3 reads CASSVGGAAETQYF. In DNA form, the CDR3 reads TGTGCCAGCAGCGTAGGGGGGGCAGCTGAGACCCAGTACTTC. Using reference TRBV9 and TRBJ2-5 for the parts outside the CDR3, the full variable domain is DSGVTQTPKHLITATGQRVTLRCSPRSGDLSVYWYQQSLDQGLQFLIQYYNGEERAKGNILERFSAQQFPDLHSELNLSSLELGDSALYFCASSVGGAAETQYFGPGTRLLVL.

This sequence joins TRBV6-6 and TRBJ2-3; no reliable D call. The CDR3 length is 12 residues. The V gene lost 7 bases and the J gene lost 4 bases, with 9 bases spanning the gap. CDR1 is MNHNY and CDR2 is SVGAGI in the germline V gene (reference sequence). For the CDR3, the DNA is TGTGCCAGCACTCGGAGCCCAGATACGCAGTATTTT. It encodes CASTRSPDTQYF.

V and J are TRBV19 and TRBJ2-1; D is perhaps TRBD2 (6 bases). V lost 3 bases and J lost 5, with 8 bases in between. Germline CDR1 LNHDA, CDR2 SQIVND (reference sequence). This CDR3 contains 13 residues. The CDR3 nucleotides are TGTGCCAGTAGTATGGGACTGCACAATGAGCAGTTCTTC. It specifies CASSMGLHNEQFF.

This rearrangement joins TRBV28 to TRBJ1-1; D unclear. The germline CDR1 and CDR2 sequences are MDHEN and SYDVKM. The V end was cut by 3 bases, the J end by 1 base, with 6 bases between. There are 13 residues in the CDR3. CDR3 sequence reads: CASSLSGNTEAFF. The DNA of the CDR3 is TGTGCCAGCAGTTTGTCAGGGAACACTGAAGCTTTCTTT.

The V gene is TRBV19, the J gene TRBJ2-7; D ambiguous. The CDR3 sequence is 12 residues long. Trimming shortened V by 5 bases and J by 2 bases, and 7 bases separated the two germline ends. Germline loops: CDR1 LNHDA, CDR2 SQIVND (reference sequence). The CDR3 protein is CASSSQTYEQYF. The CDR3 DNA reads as TGTGCCAGTAGTTCGCAGACCTACGAGCAGTACTTC.

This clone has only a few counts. CDR3 coding DNA: TGTGCCAGCAGCTTAGGGCCGGGCTTGAACACTGAAGCTTTCTTT. It encodes CASSLGPGLNTEAFF. V usage is TRBV11-2 and J usage is TRBJ1-1; D unclear. CDR3 length: 15 residues. Germline loops: CDR1 SGHAT, CDR2 FQNNGV. V was cut by 1 base and J by 0 bases, with 9 bases left in between.

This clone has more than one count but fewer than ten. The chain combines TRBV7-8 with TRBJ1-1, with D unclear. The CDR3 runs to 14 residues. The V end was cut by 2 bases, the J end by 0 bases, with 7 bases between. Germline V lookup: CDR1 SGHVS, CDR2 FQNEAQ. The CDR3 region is CASSLFSVNTEAFF. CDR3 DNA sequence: TGTGCCAGCAGCTTATTCTCAGTGAACACTGAAGCTTTCTTT.

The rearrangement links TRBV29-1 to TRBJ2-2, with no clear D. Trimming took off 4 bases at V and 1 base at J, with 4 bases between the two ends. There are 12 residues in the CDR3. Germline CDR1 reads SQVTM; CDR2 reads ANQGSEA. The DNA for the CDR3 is TGCAGCGTTGTAGGGAACACCGGGGAGCTGTTTTTT. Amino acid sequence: CSVVGNTGELFF.

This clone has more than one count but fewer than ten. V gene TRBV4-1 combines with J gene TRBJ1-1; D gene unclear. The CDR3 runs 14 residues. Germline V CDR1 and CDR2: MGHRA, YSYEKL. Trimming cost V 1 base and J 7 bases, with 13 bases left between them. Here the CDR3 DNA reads TGCGCCAGCAGCCAAGGACGCCTAGAAGATGAAGCTTTCTTT. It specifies CASSQGRLEDEAFF.

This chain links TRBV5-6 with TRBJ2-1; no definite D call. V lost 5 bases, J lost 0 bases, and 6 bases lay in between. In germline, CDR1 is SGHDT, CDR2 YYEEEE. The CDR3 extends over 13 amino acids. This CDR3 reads CASSLDSYNEQFF. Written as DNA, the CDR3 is TGTGCCAGCAGTCTTGACTCCTACAATGAGCAGTTCTTC.

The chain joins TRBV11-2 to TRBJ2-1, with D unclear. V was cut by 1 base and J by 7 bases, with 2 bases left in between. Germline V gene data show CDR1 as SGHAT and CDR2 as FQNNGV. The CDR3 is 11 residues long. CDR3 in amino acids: CASSLGNEQFF. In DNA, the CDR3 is TGTGCCAGCAGCTTAGGAAATGAGCAGTTCTTC. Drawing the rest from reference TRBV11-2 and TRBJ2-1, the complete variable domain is EAGVAQSPRYKIIEKRQSVAFWCNPISGHATLYWYQQILGQGPKLLIQFQNNGVVDDSQLPKDRFSAERLKGVDSTLKIQPAKLEDSAVYLCASSLGNEQFFGPGTRLTVL.

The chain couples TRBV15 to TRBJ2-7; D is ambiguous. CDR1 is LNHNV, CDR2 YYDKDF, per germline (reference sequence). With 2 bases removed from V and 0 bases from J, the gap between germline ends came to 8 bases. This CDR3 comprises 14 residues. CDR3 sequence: CATSRPNPSYEQYF. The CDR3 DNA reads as TGTGCCACCAGCAGACCAAATCCCTCCTACGAGCAGTACTTC.

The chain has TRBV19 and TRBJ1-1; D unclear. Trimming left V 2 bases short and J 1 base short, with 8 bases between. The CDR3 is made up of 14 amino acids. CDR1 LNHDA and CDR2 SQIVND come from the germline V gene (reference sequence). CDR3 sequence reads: CASSIFRENTEAFF. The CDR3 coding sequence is TGTGCCAGTAGTATATTTCGAGAGAACACTGAAGCTTTCTTT.

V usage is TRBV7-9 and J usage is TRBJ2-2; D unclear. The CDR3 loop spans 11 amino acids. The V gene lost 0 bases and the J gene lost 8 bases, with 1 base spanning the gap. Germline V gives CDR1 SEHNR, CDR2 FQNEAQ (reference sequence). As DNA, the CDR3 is TGTGCCAGCAGCTTAGCTGGGGAGCTGTTTTTT. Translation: CASSLAGELFF.

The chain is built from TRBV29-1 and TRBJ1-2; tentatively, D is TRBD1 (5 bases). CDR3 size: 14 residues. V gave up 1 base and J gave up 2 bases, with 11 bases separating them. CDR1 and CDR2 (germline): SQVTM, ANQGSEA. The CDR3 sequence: CSVEADSYNYGYTF. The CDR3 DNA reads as TGCAGCGTTGAAGCTGACAGCTACAACTATGGCTACACCTTC. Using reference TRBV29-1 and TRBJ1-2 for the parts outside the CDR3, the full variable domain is SAVISQKPSRDICQRGTSLTIQCQVDSQVTMMFWYRQQPGQSLTLIATANQGSEATYESGFVIDKFPISRPNLTFSTLTVSNMSPEDSSIYLCSVEADSYNYGYTFGSGTRLTVV.